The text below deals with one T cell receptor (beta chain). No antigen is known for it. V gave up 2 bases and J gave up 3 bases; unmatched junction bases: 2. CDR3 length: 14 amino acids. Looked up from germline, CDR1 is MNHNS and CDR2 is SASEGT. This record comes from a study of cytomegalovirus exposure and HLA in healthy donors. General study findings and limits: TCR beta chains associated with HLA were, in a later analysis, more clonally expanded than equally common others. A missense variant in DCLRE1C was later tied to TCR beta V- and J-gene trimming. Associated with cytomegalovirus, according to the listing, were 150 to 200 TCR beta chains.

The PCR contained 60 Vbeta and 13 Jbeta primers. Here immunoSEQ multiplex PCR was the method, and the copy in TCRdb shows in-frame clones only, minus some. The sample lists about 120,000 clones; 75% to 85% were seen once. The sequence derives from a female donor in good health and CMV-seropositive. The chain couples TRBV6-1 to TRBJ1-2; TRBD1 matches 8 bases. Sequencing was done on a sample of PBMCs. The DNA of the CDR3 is TGTGCCAGCAGTGAAAGACAGGGGCACTATGGCTACACCTTC. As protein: CASSERQGHYGYTF.